This T cell receptor beta chain was recovered during a study of T cell responses to AZD1222 COVID-19 vaccine. Study-wide findings and caveats: Among the donors, most were white British and more were female, and clonal diversity was possibly underestimated. Breadth and depth of Spike-specific TCRs rose after two AZD1222 doses. Seropositive status at baseline applied to only a handful of AZD1222 recipients.

A remark on this clone: As yet, its antigen is unknown.

This CDR3 spans 13 amino acids. V was trimmed by 4 bases and J by 1 base, leaving 6 bases between them. Per the germline V gene, CDR1 is MNHEY and CDR2 is SVGAGI. Here immunoSEQ multiplex PCR was the method, and the copy in TCRdb shows in-frame clones only, minus some. The sample lists 75,000 to 85,000 clones, 60% to 85% occurring once. The rearrangement joins TRBV6-5 to TRBJ2-3; unclear D gene. The TCR comes from an adult who received the MenACWY meningococcal vaccine as a control. The sequencing here drew on peripheral blood, taken 28 days after the second dose of the MenACWY control vaccine. The CDR3 loop reads CASSFRRTDTQYF. The DNA for the CDR3 is TGTGCCAGCAGTTTCAGGCGCACAGATACGCAGTATTTT.